The rows below give T cell receptor beta chains drawn from one sample of a study of a mutant IDH1 vaccine in newly diagnosed glioma. Assay used: immunoSEQ multiplex PCR; TCRdb lists only in-frame clones, some missing. The sample contains about 94,000 clones, over 85% of which appear only once. Their antigen targets remain unknown. The sample consisted of PBMCs, taken from a glioma patient whose treatment included an IDH1 peptide vaccine. These receptors were taken from a woman in her 50s with glioma. The CDR3 runs from the conserved cysteine through the conserved F or W. A D gene is named only where the DNA matches it firmly. Clone size is stated in some rows and not others, as once, few, many or a class when expanded.

j_call v_call clone_size d_call cdr3_aa cdr3_nt
TRBJ2-7 TRBV11-2 . . CASSLEQAHSYEQYF TGTGCCAGCAGCTTAGAGCAGGCCCACTCCTACGAGCAGTACTTC
TRBJ1-4 TRBV5-1 few TRBD1 CASSLGQGTNEKLFF TGCGCCAGCAGCTTGGGACAGGGAACTAATGAAAAACTGTTTTTT
TRBJ2-1 TRBV7-3 . TRBD2 CASSSSSLLAEQFF TGTGCCAGCAGCTCATCATCACTACTAGCGGAGCAGTTCTTC
TRBJ2-7 TRBV6-5 . TRBD1 CASSKRDRVSEQYF TGTGCCAGCAGTAAACGGGACAGGGTCTCGGAGCAGTACTTC
TRBJ1-2 TRBV30 . TRBD1 CAWWTGRGYTF TGTGCCTGGTGGACAGGGCGCGGCTACACCTTC
TRBJ2-2 TRBV28 . TRBD2 CASRFILRLASKSGTGELFF TGTGCCAGCAGATTCATTCTGAGACTAGCCTCAAAGTCGGGGACCGGGGAGCTGTTTTTT
TRBJ2-4 TRBV2 . . CASSEDGGDGTKNIQYF TGTGCCAGCAGTGAAGACGGGGGCGATGGGACCAAAAACATTCAGTACTTC
TRBJ2-3 TRBV28 . . CASSLSGSDTQYF TGTGCCAGCAGTTTATCAGGGTCAGATACGCAGTATTTT
TRBJ2-1 TRBV4-1 . TRBD2 CASSQSLAGGYNEQFF TGCGCCAGCAGCCAGTCGTTAGCGGGAGGCTACAATGAGCAGTTCTTC
TRBJ1-5 TRBV21-1 . . CASSSGRWTDNQPQHF TGTGCCAGCAGCTCGGGGCGTTGGACAGACAATCAGCCCCAGCATTTT
TRBJ2-3 TRBV6-1 . . CASSEAGASGTDTQYF TGTGCCAGCAGTGAAGCGGGGGCTAGCGGCACAGATACGCAGTATTTT
TRBJ1-5 TRBV6-5 once . CASSLKGSQPQHF TGTGCCAGCAGTTTGAAAGGTAGTCAGCCCCAGCATTTT
TRBJ2-5 TRBV7-2 once TRBD2 CASRTGTSAETQYF TGTGCCAGCAGAACCGGGACTAGCGCCGAGACCCAGTACTTC
TRBJ2-7 TRBV28 once . CASTSPGLSYEQYF TGTGCCAGCACCTCGCCGGGTCTCTCCTACGAGCAGTACTTC
TRBJ1-1 TRBV30 . . CAWSVGARVNTEAFF TGTGCCTGGAGTGTAGGGGCCAGGGTGAACACTGAAGCTTTCTTT
TRBJ2-1 TRBV2 . . CASSETPDNEQFF TGTGCCAGCAGTGAAACGCCGGACAATGAGCAGTTCTTC
TRBJ2-1 TRBV6-5 once . CASSALAVINEQFF TGTGCCAGCAGTGCTTTAGCGGTGATCAATGAGCAGTTCTTC
TRBJ2-1 TRBV18 . TRBD2 CASSPPTSGRAYNEQFF TGTGCCAGCTCACCACCCACTAGCGGGAGGGCCTACAATGAGCAGTTCTTC
TRBJ2-7 TRBV7-9 once . CASSPGGGWEQYF TGTGCCAGCAGCCCAGGTGGGGGTTGGGAGCAGTACTTC
TRBJ2-3 TRBV18 once TRBD2 CASSPSGHTDTQYF TGTGCCAGCTCCCCTAGCGGCCACACAGATACGCAGTATTTT
TRBJ2-1 TRBV5-6 . . CASSRTETYNEQFF TGTGCCAGCAGCCGGACAGAAACATACAATGAGCAGTTCTTC
TRBJ2-7 TRBV7-9 . . CASSLKWESSYEQYF TGTGCCAGCAGCTTAAAGTGGGAGAGCTCCTACGAGCAGTACTTC
TRBJ2-7 TRBV19 . TRBD1 CASSIPGQGSEQYF TGTGCCAGTAGTATCCCGGGACAGGGCTCCGAGCAGTACTTC
TRBJ2-1 TRBV19 . TRBD2 CASSVVGAGANNEQFF TGTGCCAGTAGTGTCGTGGGAGCGGGAGCTAACAATGAGCAGTTCTTC
TRBJ1-2 TRBV5-3 once . CARSADRKVLNGYTF TGTGCCAGAAGCGCCGACAGGAAGGTTTTGAATGGCTACACCTTC
TRBJ2-2 TRBV5-1 . TRBD1 CASSRQGNRDTGELFF TGCGCCAGCAGCAGACAGGGTAACCGGGACACCGGGGAGCTGTTTTTT
TRBJ1-5 TRBV4-1 . . CASSQEWGFNQPQHF TGCGCCAGCAGCCAAGAATGGGGATTCAATCAGCCCCAGCATTTT
TRBJ2-2 TRBV4-2 . . CASSQVAPLAGRELFF TGTGCCAGCAGCCAAGTGGCCCCTTTGGCGGGCAGGGAGCTGTTTTTT
TRBJ1-4 TRBV23-1 . . CASSQQGVGSTNEKLFF TGCGCCAGCAGTCAACAGGGAGTCGGGTCTACTAATGAAAAACTGTTTTTT
TRBJ2-3 TRBV7-2 . TRBD2 CASSLGSSGKLYTQYF TGTGCCAGCAGCTTAGGTTCCAGCGGGAAACTATATACGCAGTATTTT
TRBJ1-1 TRBV28 . TRBD1 CAGGQGNTEAFF TGTGCCGGTGGACAGGGAAACACTGAAGCTTTCTTT